The T cell receptor beta chain described here comes from a study of T cells in Graves' hyperthyroidism and ophthalmopathy. This clonotype was recorded at least ten times. Researchers amplified the TCR beta CDR3 regions from RNA transcripts. TCR CDR3 underwent first-round RT-PCR with the HTBI primer set. TCRdb called the multiplex PCR reads again in MiXCR, with one record for every CDR3 protein. The data hold some 700,000 distinct CDR3 sequences, with 15% to 20% observed a single time. There are 14 residues in the CDR3. CDR1 is MDHEN and CDR2 is SYDVKM in the germline V gene. V was pared by 5 bases and J by 5 bases, with 12 bases between. Patients between 18 and 65 years old had hyperthyroidism, newly diagnosed and lasting under 2 months. Diagnostic decisions used clinical symptoms, serum thyroxine and TRAb, thyroid ultrasound and orbital computed tomography. Extraction of PBMCs used about 9.2 ml of fresh peripheral blood.

The sequence was obtained from a man aged 45-65 years with Graves' hyperthyroidism. V and J are TRBV28 and TRBJ2-2, with D maybe TRBD2 (6 bases). Material for sequencing was blood. The CDR3 spells CASSRDAGTGELFF. Written as DNA, the CDR3 is TGTGCCAGCAGTCGGGACGCGGGGACCGGGGAGCTGTTTTTT.